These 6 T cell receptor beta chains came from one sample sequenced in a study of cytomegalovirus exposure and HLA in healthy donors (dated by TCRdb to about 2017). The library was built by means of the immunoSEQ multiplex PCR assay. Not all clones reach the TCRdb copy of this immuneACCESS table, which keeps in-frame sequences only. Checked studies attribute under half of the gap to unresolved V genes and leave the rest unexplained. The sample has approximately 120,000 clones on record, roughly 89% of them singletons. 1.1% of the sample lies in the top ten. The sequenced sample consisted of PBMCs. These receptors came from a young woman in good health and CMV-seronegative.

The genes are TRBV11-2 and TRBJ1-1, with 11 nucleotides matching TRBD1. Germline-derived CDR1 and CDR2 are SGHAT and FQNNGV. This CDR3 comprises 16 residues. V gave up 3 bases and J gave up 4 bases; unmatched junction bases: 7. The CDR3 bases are TGTGCCAGCAGCTTTCCTAGGGGGACAGGGGGCACTGAAGCTTTCTTT. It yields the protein CASSFPRGTGGTEAFF.

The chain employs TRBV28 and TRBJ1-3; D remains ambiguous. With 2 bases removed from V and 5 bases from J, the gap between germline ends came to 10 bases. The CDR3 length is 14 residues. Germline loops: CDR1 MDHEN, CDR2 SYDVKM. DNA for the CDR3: TGTGCCAGCAGTTTAGGAGACTTAAGAAACACCATATATTTT. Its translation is CASSLGDLRNTIYF. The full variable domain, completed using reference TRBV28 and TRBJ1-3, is DVKVTQSSRYLVKRTGEKVFLECVQDMDHENMFWYRQDPGLGLRLIYFSYDVKMKEKGDIPEGYSVSREKKERFSLILESASTNQTSMYLCASSLGDLRNTIYFGEGSWLTVV.

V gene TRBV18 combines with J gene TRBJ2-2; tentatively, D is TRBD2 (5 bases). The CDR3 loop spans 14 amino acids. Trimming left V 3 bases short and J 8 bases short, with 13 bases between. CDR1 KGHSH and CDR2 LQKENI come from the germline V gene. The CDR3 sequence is CASSPPSWAGELFF. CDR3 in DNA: TGTGCCAGCTCACCGCCTAGCTGGGCTGGGGAGCTGTTTTTT.

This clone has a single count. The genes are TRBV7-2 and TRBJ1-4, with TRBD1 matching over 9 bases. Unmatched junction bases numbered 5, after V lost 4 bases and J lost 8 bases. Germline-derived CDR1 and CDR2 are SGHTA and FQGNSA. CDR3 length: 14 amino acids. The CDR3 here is CASSWTGVREKLFF. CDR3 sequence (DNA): TGTGCCAGCAGCTGGACAGGGGTTCGGGAAAAACTGTTTTTT.

CDR3 sequence (DNA): TGTGCCAGCAGGTATGGGACTAGCGGGAGCGTGCAGTTCTTC. It codes for CASRYGTSGSVQFF. V usage is TRBV5-6 and J usage is TRBJ2-1; 14 bases align to TRBD2. Germline V gene data show CDR1 as SGHDT and CDR2 as YYEEEE. The trim removed 5 bases at V and 12 bases at J, leaving 7 bases unmatched. The CDR3 extends over 14 amino acids.

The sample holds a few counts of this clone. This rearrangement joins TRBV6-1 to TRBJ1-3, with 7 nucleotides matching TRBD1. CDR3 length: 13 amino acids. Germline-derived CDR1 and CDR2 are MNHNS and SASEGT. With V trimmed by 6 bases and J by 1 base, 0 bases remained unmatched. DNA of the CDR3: TGTGCCAGCAGCAGGGGGTCTGGAAACACCATATATTTT. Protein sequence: CASSRGSGNTIYF.